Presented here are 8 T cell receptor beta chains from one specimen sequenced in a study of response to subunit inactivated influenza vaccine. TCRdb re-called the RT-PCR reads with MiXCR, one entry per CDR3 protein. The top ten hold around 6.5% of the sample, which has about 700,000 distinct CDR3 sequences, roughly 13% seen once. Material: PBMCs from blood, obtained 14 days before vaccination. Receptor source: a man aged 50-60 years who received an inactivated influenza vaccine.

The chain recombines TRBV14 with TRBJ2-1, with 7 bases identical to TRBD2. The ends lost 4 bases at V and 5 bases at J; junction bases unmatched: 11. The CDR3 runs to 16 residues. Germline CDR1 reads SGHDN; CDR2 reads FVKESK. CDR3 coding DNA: TGTGCCAGCAGCCCCTACCCTAGCGGAGGCCACAATGAGCAGTTCTTC. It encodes CASSPYPSGGHNEQFF.

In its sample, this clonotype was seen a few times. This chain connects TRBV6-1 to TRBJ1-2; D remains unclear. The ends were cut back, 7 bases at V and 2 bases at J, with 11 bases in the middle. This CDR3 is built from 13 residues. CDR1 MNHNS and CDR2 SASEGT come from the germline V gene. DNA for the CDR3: TGTGCCAGCAAAAGGGTGGGCAACTATGGCTACACCTTC. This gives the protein CASKRVGNYGYTF.

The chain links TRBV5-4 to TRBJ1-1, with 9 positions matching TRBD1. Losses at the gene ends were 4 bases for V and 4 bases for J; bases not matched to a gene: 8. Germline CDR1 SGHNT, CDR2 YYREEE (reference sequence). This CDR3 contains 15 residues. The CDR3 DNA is TGTGCCAGCAGCCTTTCCGGGACAGGGAGCACTGAAGCTTTCTTT. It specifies CASSLSGTGSTEAFF.

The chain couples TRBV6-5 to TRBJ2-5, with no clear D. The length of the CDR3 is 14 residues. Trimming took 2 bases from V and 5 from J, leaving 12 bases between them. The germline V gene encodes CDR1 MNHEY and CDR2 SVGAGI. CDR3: CASSYSTVRETQYF. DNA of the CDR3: TGTGCCAGCAGTTACAGTACGGTCAGGGAGACCCAGTACTTC.

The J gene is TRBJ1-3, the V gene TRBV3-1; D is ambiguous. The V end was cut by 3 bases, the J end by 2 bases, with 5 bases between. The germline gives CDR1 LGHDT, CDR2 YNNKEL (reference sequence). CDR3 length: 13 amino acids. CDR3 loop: CASSQGTGNTIYF. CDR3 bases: TGTGCCAGCAGCCAGGGAACTGGAAACACCATATATTTT.

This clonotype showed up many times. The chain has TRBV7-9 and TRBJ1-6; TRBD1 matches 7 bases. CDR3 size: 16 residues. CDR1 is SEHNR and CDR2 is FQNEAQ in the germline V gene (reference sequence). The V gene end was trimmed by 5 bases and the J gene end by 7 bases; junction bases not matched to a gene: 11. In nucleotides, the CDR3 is TGTGCCAGCAGCCCATTCAGGGGGGTCTGGAATTCACCCCTCCACTTT. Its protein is CASSPFRGVWNSPLHF.

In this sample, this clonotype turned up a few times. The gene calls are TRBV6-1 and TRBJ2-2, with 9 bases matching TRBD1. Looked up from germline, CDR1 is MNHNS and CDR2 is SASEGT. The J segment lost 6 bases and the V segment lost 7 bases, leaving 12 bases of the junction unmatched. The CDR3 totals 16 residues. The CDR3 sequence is CASKSRLDRGSGELFF. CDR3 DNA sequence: TGTGCCAGCAAAAGCCGGCTGGACAGGGGATCCGGGGAGCTGTTTTTT.

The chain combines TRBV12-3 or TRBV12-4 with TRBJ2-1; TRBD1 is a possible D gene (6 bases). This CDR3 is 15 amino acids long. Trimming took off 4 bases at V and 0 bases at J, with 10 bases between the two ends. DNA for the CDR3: TGTGCCAGCAGTTACGGACAGAGCTCCTACAATGAGCAGTTCTTC. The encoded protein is CASSYGQSSYNEQFF.